This TCR beta chain comes out of a study of blood T cells in healthy people across ages. Study-wide context: Capturing about one barcoded beta molecule per two T cells was achieved by template switching.

Through a sample-barcoded 5' primer and a J-beta primer mix, a second PCR was run for roughly 6 to 11 cycles. In TCRdb, the 5' RACE reads were re-called with MiXCR into one record per CDR3 protein. The sample lists about 800,000 distinct CDR3 sequences, 46% occurring once. CDR1 MDHEN and CDR2 SYDVKM come from the germline V gene. The CDR3 sequence is 17 residues long. V was cut by 2 bases and J by 3 bases, with 18 bases left in between. The material sequenced was blood. This chain uses TRBV28 with TRBJ2-3; the D gene is possibly TRBD1 (6 bases). This clonotype was obtained from a man aged 80 or over in good health. The CDR3 DNA reads TGTGCCAGCAGTTTACTTTTCAGGGGCCCCAAGACAGATACGCAGTATTTT. Its protein is CASSLLFRGPKTDTQYF.